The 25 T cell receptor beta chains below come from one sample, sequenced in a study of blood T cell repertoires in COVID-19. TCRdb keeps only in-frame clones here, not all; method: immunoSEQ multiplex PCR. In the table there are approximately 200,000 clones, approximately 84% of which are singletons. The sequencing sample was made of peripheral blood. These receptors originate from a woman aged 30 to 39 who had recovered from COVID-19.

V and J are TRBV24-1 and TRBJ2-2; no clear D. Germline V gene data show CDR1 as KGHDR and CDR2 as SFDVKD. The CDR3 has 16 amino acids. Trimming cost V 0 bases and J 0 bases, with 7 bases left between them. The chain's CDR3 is CATSDLQNPNTGELFF. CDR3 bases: TGTGCCACCAGTGATTTGCAAAATCCGAACACCGGGGAGCTGTTTTTT.

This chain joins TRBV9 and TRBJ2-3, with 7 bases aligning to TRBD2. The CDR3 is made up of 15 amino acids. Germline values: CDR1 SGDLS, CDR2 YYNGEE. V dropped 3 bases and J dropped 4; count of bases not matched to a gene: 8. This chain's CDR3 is CASSGTSDWSDTQYF. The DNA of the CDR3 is TGTGCCAGCAGCGGGACTAGTGATTGGTCAGATACGCAGTATTTT.

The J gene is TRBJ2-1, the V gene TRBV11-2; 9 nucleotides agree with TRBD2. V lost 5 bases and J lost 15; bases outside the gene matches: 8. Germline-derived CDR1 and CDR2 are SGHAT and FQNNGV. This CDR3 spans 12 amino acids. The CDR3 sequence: CASSPGLASWFF. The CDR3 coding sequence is TGTGCCAGCAGCCCGGGACTAGCATCTTGGTTCTTC.

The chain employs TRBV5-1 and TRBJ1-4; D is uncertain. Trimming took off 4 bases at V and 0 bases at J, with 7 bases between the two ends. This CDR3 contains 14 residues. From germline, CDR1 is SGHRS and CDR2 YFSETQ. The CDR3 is CASSPLATNEKLFF. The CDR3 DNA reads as TGCGCCAGCAGCCCTCTTGCAACTAATGAAAAACTGTTTTTT. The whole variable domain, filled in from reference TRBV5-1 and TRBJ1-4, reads KAGVTQTPRYLIKTRGQQVTLSCSPISGHRSVSWYQQTPGQGLQFLFEYFSETQRNKGNFPGRFSGRQFSNSRSEMNVSTLELGDSALYLCASSPLATNEKLFFGSGTQLSVL.

CDR3 nucleotides: TGTGCCAGCAGCCCCCATAGCGGGGGCCTCTCCTACAATGAGCAGTTCTTC. Amino acids: CASSPHSGGLSYNEQFF. V gene TRBV7-9 combines with J gene TRBJ2-1; 9 nucleotides line up with TRBD2. Germline V gene sequence: CDR1 SEHNR, CDR2 FQNEAQ (reference sequence). The CDR3 is 17 residues long. V lost 5 bases, J lost 0 bases, and 8 bases stayed unmatched.

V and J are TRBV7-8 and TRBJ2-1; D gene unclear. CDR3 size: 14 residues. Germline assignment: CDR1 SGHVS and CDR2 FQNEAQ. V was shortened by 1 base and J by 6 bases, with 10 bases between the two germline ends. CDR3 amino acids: CASSLVVSGNEQFF. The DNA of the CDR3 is TGTGCCAGCAGCTTAGTTGTGTCGGGCAATGAGCAGTTCTTC.

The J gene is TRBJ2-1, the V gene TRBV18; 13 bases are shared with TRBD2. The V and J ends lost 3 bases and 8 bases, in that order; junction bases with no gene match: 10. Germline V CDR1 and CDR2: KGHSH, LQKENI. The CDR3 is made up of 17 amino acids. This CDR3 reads CASSPMSLAGGPYEQFF. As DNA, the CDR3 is TGTGCCAGCTCACCGATGTCACTAGCGGGAGGGCCCTATGAGCAGTTCTTC.

As DNA, the CDR3 is TGTGCCAGCAGCCATGGGGGCCCCTACGAGCAGTACTTC. Encoded protein: CASSHGGPYEQYF. This chain uses TRBV3-1 (or the pseudogene TRBV3-2) with TRBJ2-7; D might be TRBD1 (6 bases). Germline CDR1 reads LGHDT; CDR2 reads YNNKEL (reference sequence). V lost 3 bases to trimming and J lost 2 bases, with 8 bases between them. CDR3 size: 13 residues.

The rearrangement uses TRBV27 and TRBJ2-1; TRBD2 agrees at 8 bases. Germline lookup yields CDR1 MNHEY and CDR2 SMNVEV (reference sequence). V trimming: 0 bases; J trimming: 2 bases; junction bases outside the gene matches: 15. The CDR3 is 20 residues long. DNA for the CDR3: TGTGCCAGCAGTTTATCGGTAGCACTAGCGGACCTGGACACCTACAATGAGCAGTTCTTC. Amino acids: CASSLSVALADLDTYNEQFF.

CDR3 nucleotide sequence: TGTGCCAGCAGTTTAGCTAGCGGGGGGTACCAAGAGACCCAGTACTTC. Translated: CASSLASGGYQETQYF. V gene TRBV28 combines with J gene TRBJ2-5; TRBD2 aligns across 11 bases. The CDR3 spans 16 residues. Germline values: CDR1 MDHEN, CDR2 SYDVKM. V was pared by 2 bases and J by 0 bases, with 2 bases of the junction left unmatched.

CDR3 DNA sequence: TGCGCCAGCAGTGCCTCAGGCTTCCAAGAGACCCAGTACTTC. It encodes CASSASGFQETQYF. The V call is TRBV10-2, the J call TRBJ2-5; no reliable D call. Germline V gene data show CDR1 as WSHSY and CDR2 as SAAADI. The CDR3 totals 14 residues. V lost 4 bases, J lost 1 base, and 10 bases lay in between.

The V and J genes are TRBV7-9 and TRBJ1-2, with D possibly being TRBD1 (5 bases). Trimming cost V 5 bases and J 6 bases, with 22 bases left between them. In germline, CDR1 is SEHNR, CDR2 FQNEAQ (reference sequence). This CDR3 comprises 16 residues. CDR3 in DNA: TGTGCCAGCAGCGCGGGGACCTCAGGGCGAAGTAATGGCTACACCTTC. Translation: CASSAGTSGRSNGYTF.

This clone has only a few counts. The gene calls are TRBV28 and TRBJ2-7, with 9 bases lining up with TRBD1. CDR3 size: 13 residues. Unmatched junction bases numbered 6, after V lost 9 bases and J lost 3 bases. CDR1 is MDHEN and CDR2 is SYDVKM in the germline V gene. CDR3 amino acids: CASQGQGIYEQYF. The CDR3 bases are TGTGCCAGTCAAGGACAGGGGATCTACGAGCAGTACTTC.

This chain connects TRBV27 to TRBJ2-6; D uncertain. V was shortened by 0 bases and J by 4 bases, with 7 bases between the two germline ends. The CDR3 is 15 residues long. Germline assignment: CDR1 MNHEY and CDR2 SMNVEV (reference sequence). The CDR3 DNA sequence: TGTGCCAGCAGTTTATCTCTGTCGGGGGCCAACGTCCTGACTTTC. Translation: CASSLSLSGANVLTF.

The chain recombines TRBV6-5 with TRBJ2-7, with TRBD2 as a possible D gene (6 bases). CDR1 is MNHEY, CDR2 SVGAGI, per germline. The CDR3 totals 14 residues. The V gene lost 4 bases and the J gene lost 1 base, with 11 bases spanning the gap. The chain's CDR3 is CASSLGTHSYEQYF. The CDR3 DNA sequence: TGTGCCAGCAGTTTGGGGACTCATTCCTACGAGCAGTACTTC.

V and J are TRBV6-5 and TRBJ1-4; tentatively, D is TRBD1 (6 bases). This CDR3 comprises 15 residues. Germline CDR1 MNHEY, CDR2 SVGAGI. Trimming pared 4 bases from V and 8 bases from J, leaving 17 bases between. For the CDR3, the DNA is TGTGCCAGCAGTTCCACCGGGACAATTAGGGAAAAACTGTTTTTT. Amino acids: CASSSTGTIREKLFF.

CDR3 bases: TGTGCCAGCAGCTTAGTGGGACAGAGGGATCAGCCCCAGCATTTT. Residues: CASSLVGQRDQPQHF. This rearrangement joins TRBV7-9 to TRBJ1-5, with 7 nucleotides matching TRBD1. The CDR3 sequence is 15 residues long. Germline V gene data show CDR1 as SEHNR and CDR2 as FQNEAQ (reference sequence). Trimming at V came to 1 base and at J to 5 bases, leaving 5 bases not matched to a gene.

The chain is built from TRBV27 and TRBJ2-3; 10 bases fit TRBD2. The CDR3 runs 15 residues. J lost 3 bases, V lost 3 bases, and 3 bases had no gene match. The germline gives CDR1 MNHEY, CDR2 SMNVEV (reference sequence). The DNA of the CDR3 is TGTGCCAGCAGTTTTAGCGGGAGGTCTACAGATACGCAGTATTTT. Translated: CASSFSGRSTDTQYF.

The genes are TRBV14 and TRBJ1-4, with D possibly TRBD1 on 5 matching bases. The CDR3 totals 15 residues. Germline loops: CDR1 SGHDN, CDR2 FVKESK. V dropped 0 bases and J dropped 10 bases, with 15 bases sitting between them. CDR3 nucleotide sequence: TGTGCCAGCAGCCAAGAATCGGCAGGGAGGCGAAAACTGTTTTTT. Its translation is CASSQESAGRRKLFF. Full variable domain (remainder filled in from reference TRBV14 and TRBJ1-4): EAGVTQFPSHSVIEKGQTVTLRCDPISGHDNLYWYRRVMGKEIKFLLHFVKESKQDESGMPNNRFLAERTGGTYSTLKVQPAELEDSGVYFCASSQESAGRRKLFFGSGTQLSVL.

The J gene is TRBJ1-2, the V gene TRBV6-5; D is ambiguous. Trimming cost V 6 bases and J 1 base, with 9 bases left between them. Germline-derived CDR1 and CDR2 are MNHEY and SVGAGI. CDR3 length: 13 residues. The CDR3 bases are TGTGCCAGCAGCGCCTCACTTAACTATGGCTACACCTTC. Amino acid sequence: CASSASLNYGYTF.

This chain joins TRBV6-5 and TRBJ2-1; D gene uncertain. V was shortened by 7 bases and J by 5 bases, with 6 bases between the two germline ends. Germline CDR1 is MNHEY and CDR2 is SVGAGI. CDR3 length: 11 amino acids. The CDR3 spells CASTLDNEQFF. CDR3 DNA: TGTGCCAGCACGTTAGACAATGAGCAGTTCTTC.

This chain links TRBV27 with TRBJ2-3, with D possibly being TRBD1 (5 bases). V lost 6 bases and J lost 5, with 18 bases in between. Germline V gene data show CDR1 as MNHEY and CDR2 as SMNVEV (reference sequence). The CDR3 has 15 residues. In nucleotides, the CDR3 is TGTGCCAGCAGGAGTAGGGGTCGTGGGAAAGATACGCAGTATTTT. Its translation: CASRSRGRGKDTQYF.

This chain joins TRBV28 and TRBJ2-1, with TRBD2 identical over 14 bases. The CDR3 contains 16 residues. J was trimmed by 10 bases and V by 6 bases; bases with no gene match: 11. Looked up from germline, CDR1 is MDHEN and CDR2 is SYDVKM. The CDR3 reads CASRGGLAGASGEQFF. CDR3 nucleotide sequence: TGTGCCAGCAGGGGGGGACTAGCGGGAGCTTCGGGAGAGCAGTTCTTC.

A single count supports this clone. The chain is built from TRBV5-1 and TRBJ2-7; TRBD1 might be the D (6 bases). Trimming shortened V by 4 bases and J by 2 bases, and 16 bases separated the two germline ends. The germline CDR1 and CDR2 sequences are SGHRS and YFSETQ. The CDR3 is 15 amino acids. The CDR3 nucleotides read TGCGCCAGCAGCCGAACAGGGTCCCTAACCTACGAGCAGTACTTC. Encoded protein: CASSRTGSLTYEQYF. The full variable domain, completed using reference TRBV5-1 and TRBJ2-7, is KAGVTQTPRYLIKTRGQQVTLSCSPISGHRSVSWYQQTPGQGLQFLFEYFSETQRNKGNFPGRFSGRQFSNSRSEMNVSTLELGDSALYLCASSRTGSLTYEQYFGPGTRLTVT.

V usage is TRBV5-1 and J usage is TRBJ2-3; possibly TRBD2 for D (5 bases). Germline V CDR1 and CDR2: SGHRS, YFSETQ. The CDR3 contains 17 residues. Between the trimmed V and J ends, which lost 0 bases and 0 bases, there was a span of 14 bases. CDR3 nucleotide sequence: TGCGCCAGCAGCTTGGCCTCAGCGGCGACTAGCACAGATACGCAGTATTTT. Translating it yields CASSLASAATSTDTQYF.